Each of the 32 T cell receptor beta chains below was sequenced from the same sample in a study of cytomegalovirus exposure and HLA in healthy donors. Here immunoSEQ multiplex PCR was the method, and the copy in TCRdb shows in-frame clones only, minus some. The table lists some 140,000 clones, approximately 84% of them singletons. The specimen sequenced was PBMCs. These receptors came from a woman aged 25 to 39 in good health and CMV-seronegative.

The chain carries TRBV6-1 and TRBJ2-7; D perhaps matches TRBD1 (6 bases). Germline V lookup: CDR1 MNHNS, CDR2 SASEGT. The CDR3 covers 16 residues. V was trimmed by 4 bases and J by 0 bases, leaving 16 bases between them. For the CDR3, the DNA is TGTGCCAGCAGTGGGAACCCGCAGACAGGCTCCTACGAGCAGTACTTC. Translating gives CASSGNPQTGSYEQYF.

The V gene is TRBV5-1, the J gene TRBJ2-4, with TRBD1 identical over 10 bases. CDR1 and CDR2 (germline): SGHRS, YFSETQ. The junction had 6 bases not matched to a gene; V was cut back by 4 bases and J by 8 bases. This CDR3 region has 14 residues. CDR3 in DNA: TGCGCCAGCAGCCAAGGGACAGGGGTATACATTCAGTACTTC. Encoded protein: CASSQGTGVYIQYF.

The CDR3 protein is CASSDISAGNNEQFF. DNA for the CDR3: TGTGCCAGCAGTGACATTTCCGCGGGGAACAATGAGCAGTTCTTC. The chain uses TRBV6-4 and TRBJ2-1; D possibly corresponds to TRBD2 (6 bases). This CDR3 comprises 15 residues. Trimming took 2 bases from V and 5 from J, leaving 13 bases between them. The germline V gene encodes CDR1 MRHNA and CDR2 SNTAGT.

This clone was observed a handful of times. V gene TRBV5-6 combines with J gene TRBJ1-1; D is possibly TRBD1 (5 bases). Germline V gives CDR1 SGHDT, CDR2 YYEEEE. This CDR3 has 14 residues. V lost 0 bases to trimming and J lost 5 bases, with 11 bases between them. CDR3 in DNA: TGTGCCAGCAGCTTGGCTAGGGGATGGACTGAAGCTTTCTTT. Translated, it gives CASSLARGWTEAFF.

The V and J genes are TRBV5-1 and TRBJ2-3; 7 nucleotides agree with TRBD1. Germline loops: CDR1 SGHRS, CDR2 YFSETQ. V lost 4 bases to trimming and J lost 3 bases; unmatched junction nucleotides: 11. The CDR3 runs to 16 residues. The CDR3 DNA reads as TGCGCCAGCAGCACACAGACAGGGCTGGGGACAGATACGCAGTATTTT. Translation: CASSTQTGLGTDTQYF.

This clone was found once. The chain couples TRBV9 to TRBJ1-5, with unresolved D. The germline V and J ends were trimmed by 4 bases and 2 bases, with 7 bases remaining between them. Germline V gene lookup returns CDR1 SGDLS and CDR2 YYNGEE. This CDR3 is 13 amino acids long. The CDR3, as DNA: TGTGCCAGCAGCAAGGGAGGCAATCAGCCCCAGCATTTT. Translating it yields CASSKGGNQPQHF.

This clone was counted a single time. Other DNA sequences in the same sample also yield this CDR3. The chain has TRBV19 and TRBJ1-5; 7 bases are a match to TRBD1. The germline gives CDR1 LNHDA, CDR2 SQIVND (reference sequence). The length of the CDR3 is 14 residues. With V trimmed by 3 bases and J by 4 bases, 3 bases remained unmatched. Here the CDR3 reads CASSIRDRNQPQHF. CDR3 sequence (DNA): TGTGCCAGTAGTATCCGGGACAGAAATCAGCCCCAGCATTTT.

The rearrangement links TRBV5-1 to TRBJ2-7; 9 nucleotides align to TRBD1. Trimming removed 5 bases from V and 6 bases from J; junction bases left unmatched: 12. The CDR3 sequence is 15 residues long. Germline CDR1 is SGHRS and CDR2 is YFSETQ. This chain's CDR3 is CASSSTPGQGSEQYF. The CDR3 nucleotides read TGCGCCAGCAGTTCTACACCGGGACAGGGTTCCGAGCAGTACTTC.

The V gene is TRBV4-1, the J gene TRBJ1-1; the D gene is possibly TRBD1 (5 bases). CDR1 and CDR2 (germline): MGHRA, YSYEKL. V lost 5 bases, J lost 4 bases, and 11 bases lay in between. This CDR3 region has 13 residues. CDR3 nucleotides: TGCGCCAGCAGCTCGACAGCCCTCACTGAAGCTTTCTTT. It is translated as CASSSTALTEAFF.

V is TRBV5-6 and J is TRBJ2-6; 8 nucleotides line up with TRBD1. This CDR3 comprises 17 residues. CDR1 is SGHDT, CDR2 YYEEEE, per germline. V was clipped by 3 bases and J by 2 bases; unmatched bases: 7. CDR3 bases: TGTGCCAGCAGCTCAAGGACAGGGTATGCTGGGGCCAACGTCCTGACTTTC. This translates into CASSSRTGYAGANVLTF.

This clone was seen once. The V call is TRBV5-1, the J call TRBJ1-1; D may be TRBD1 (5 bases). The CDR3 extends over 14 amino acids. Germline V CDR1 and CDR2: SGHRS, YFSETQ. The V gene lost 0 bases and the J gene lost 4 bases, with 10 bases spanning the gap. In DNA form, the CDR3 reads TGCGCCAGCAGCTTGGACAGGTCGTCCACTGAAGCTTTCTTT. This translates into CASSLDRSSTEAFF.

The CDR3 sequence: CASSLRDRIFYEQYF. The CDR3 bases are TGTGCCAGCAGCCTCCGGGACAGGATCTTCTACGAGCAGTACTTC. V gene TRBV5-6 combines with J gene TRBJ2-7; 8 positions match TRBD1. V trimming: 4 bases; J trimming: 3 bases; junction bases outside the gene matches: 9. Germline CDR1 SGHDT, CDR2 YYEEEE. The CDR3 has 15 amino acids.

The V call is TRBV7-9, the J call TRBJ1-5; 9 positions match TRBD1. This CDR3 contains 13 residues. After removal of 5 bases from V and 4 bases from J, the junction contained 0 bases not matched to a gene. From germline, CDR1 is SEHNR and CDR2 FQNEAQ (reference sequence). CDR3: CASSGQGNQPQHF. The DNA for the CDR3 is TGTGCCAGCAGCGGACAGGGGAATCAGCCCCAGCATTTT.

The chain has TRBV19 and TRBJ2-3; possible D gene TRBD1, 6 bases. Trimming shortened V by 3 bases and J by 0 bases, and 16 bases separated the two germline ends. Germline lookup yields CDR1 LNHDA and CDR2 SQIVND (reference sequence). The CDR3 runs 17 residues. The CDR3 region has the DNA TGTGCCAGTAGTATGTGGACAGCCTTTACTAGCACAGATACGCAGTATTTT. Translating it yields CASSMWTAFTSTDTQYF.

V and J are TRBV5-4 and TRBJ2-1; possible D gene TRBD2, 7 bases. Per germline, CDR1 SGHNT and CDR2 YYREEE (reference sequence). The ends were cut back, 4 bases at V and 0 bases at J, with 17 bases in the middle. The CDR3 totals 17 residues. The CDR3 bases are TGTGCCAGCAGCCTAAGGGGGGGCGGTCCCTCCTACAATGAGCAGTTCTTC. It specifies CASSLRGGGPSYNEQFF.

This rearrangement joins TRBV28 to TRBJ1-2; a possible D gene is TRBD1 (5 bases). CDR1 and CDR2 from the germline V gene are MDHEN and SYDVKM. Trimming took off 5 bases at V and 1 base at J, with 8 bases between the two ends. This CDR3 is built from 13 residues. The CDR3 region is CASSPGGNYGYTF. DNA for the CDR3: TGTGCCAGCAGTCCGGGGGGTAACTATGGCTACACCTTC.

The J gene is TRBJ2-7, the V gene TRBV4-1; D uncertain. The CDR3 totals 14 residues. V lost 0 bases and J 3 bases, leaving 9 bases between the germline ends. Germline V CDR1 and CDR2: MGHRA, YSYEKL. The CDR3 DNA sequence: TGCGCCAGCAGCCAAGATAACCGCGACTACGAGCAGTACTTC. Amino acid sequence: CASSQDNRDYEQYF.

The chain is built from TRBV4-2 and TRBJ2-2; the match to TRBD1 covers 7 bases. Germline V gene data show CDR1 as LGHNA and CDR2 as YNFKEQ. Unmatched junction bases numbered 12, after V lost 2 bases and J lost 6 bases. CDR3 length: 17 residues. CDR3 sequence reads: CASSQSDRGRGPGELFF. Written as DNA, the CDR3 is TGTGCCAGCAGCCAATCAGATAGGGGGCGCGGACCCGGGGAGCTGTTTTTT.

The rearrangement uses TRBV28 and TRBJ2-3; perhaps TRBD2 as D (6 bases). The V gene's germline CDR1 is MDHEN and CDR2 SYDVKM. Trimming removed 2 bases at V and 5 bases at J, with 11 bases between. The length of the CDR3 is 14 residues. CDR3 protein: CASSLRLVQDTQYF. In nucleotides, the CDR3 is TGTGCCAGCAGTTTACGACTAGTTCAAGATACGCAGTATTTT.

The gene calls are TRBV29-1 and TRBJ1-2; 7 bases are a match to TRBD1. CDR3 length equals 14 residues. With V trimmed by 7 bases and J by 4 bases, 12 bases remained unmatched. Germline CDR1 and CDR2: SQVTM and ANQGSEA. CDR3 sequence reads: CSADQGVGGYGYTF. The DNA of the CDR3 is TGCAGCGCCGACCAGGGGGTAGGGGGCTATGGCTACACCTTC. The complete variable domain, with remaining parts taken from reference TRBV29-1 and TRBJ1-2, reads SAVISQKPSRDICQRGTSLTIQCQVDSQVTMMFWYRQQPGQSLTLIATANQGSEATYESGFVIDKFPISRPNLTFSTLTVSNMSPEDSSIYLCSADQGVGGYGYTFGSGTRLTVV.

The genes are TRBV27 and TRBJ2-1; TRBD2 matches 7 bases. The CDR3 has 14 residues. V lost 6 bases to trimming and J lost 4 bases; unmatched junction nucleotides: 6. Germline V gene lookup returns CDR1 MNHEY and CDR2 SMNVEV (reference sequence). The CDR3 is CASSRQRGYNEQFF. The CDR3 bases are TGTGCCAGCAGCCGGCAGCGGGGTTACAATGAGCAGTTCTTC.

The chain couples TRBV5-6 to TRBJ2-4, with D unclear. Germline CDR1 and CDR2: SGHDT and YYEEEE. Trimming stripped 0 bases from V and 6 bases from J, with 19 bases between. The CDR3 has 17 residues. The DNA for the CDR3 is TGTGCCAGCAGCTTGGGGGCCCACAGTATTTTAGGAAACATTCAGTACTTC. This codes for CASSLGAHSILGNIQYF.

The CDR3 nucleotides read TGTGCCAGCAGCTTAGACAGACTAGCGGGTAGGGTGCAGTACTTC. Protein product: CASSLDRLAGRVQYF. The chain carries TRBV11-2 and TRBJ2-7; 10 nucleotides agree with TRBD2. The CDR3 consists of 15 residues. Germline values: CDR1 SGHAT, CDR2 FQNNGV. J gave up 9 bases and V 0 bases, and 8 bases lay outside the gene matches.

This clone was seen only once. The chain has TRBV2 and TRBJ2-4; 14 nucleotides align to TRBD2. The germline CDR1 and CDR2 sequences are SNHLY and FYNNEI. The CDR3 covers 15 residues. V was pared by 4 bases and J by 6 bases, with 2 bases of the junction left unmatched. The CDR3 reads CASSAGTSGGNIQYF. The CDR3 nucleotides read TGTGCCAGCAGTGCCGGGACTAGCGGGGGAAACATTCAGTACTTC.

This clone came up once. The chain carries TRBV5-1 and TRBJ2-7; TRBD1 aligns across 8 bases. The CDR3 is made up of 13 amino acids. The V segment lost 1 base and the J segment 7 bases; nucleotides outside the gene matches: 4. Germline lookup yields CDR1 SGHRS and CDR2 YFSETQ. CDR3 in amino acids: CASSLQGAPEQYF. The CDR3 DNA follows: TGCGCCAGCAGCTTGCAGGGGGCCCCAGAGCAGTACTTC.

This sequence joins TRBV9 and TRBJ2-3; no reliable D call. The V end lost 0 bases, the J end lost 2 bases, and 4 bases lay between the germline ends. The germline V gene encodes CDR1 SGDLS and CDR2 YYNGEE. The CDR3 consists of 13 residues. CDR3: CASSVDNTDTQYF. DNA of the CDR3: TGTGCCAGCAGCGTAGACAACACAGATACGCAGTATTTT.

The chain links TRBV2 to TRBJ1-4; D unclear. Trimming stripped 6 bases from V and 10 bases from J, with 15 bases between. This CDR3 is built from 13 residues. The V gene's germline CDR1 is SNHLY and CDR2 FYNNEI. CDR3 sequence (DNA): TGTGCCAGCAGGGAGGGCGCCGGGGTAAAACTGTTTTTT. The encoded protein is CASREGAGVKLFF. The full variable domain, rest sourced from reference TRBV2 and TRBJ1-4, is EPEVTQTPSHQVTQMGQEVILRCVPISNHLYFYWYRQILGQKVEFLVSFYNNEISEKSEIFDDQFSVERPDGSNFTLKIRSTKLEDSAMYFCASREGAGVKLFFGSGTQLSVL.

In its sample, this clone was seen a few times. The rearrangement links TRBV4-2 to TRBJ1-5; D not resolved. Trimming cost V 4 bases and J 5 bases, with 9 bases left between them. Germline CDR1 is LGHNA and CDR2 is YNFKEQ. The CDR3 is 13 amino acids. The CDR3 region is CASSPKVDQPQHF. CDR3 sequence (DNA): TGTGCCAGCAGCCCCAAAGTAGATCAGCCCCAGCATTTT.

CDR3 DNA sequence: TGTGCCAGCAACCTGGACAGGGCTGGCCAGCCCCAGCATTTT. This gives the protein CASNLDRAGQPQHF. V is TRBV6-1 and J is TRBJ1-5, with 8 bases aligning to TRBD1. V lost 7 bases, J lost 7 bases, and 9 bases stayed unmatched. The CDR3 is 14 amino acids. Germline-derived CDR1 and CDR2 are MNHNS and SASEGT.

Turning to this clone: In the same sample, other DNA sequences code for this CDR3. V and J are TRBV5-1 and TRBJ1-1, with 8 bases aligning to TRBD1. This CDR3 has 13 amino acids. The V and J ends lost 4 bases and 6 bases, in that order; junction bases with no gene match: 5. The V gene's germline CDR1 is SGHRS and CDR2 YFSETQ. The CDR3: CASSPGQGAEAFF. CDR3 bases: TGCGCCAGCAGCCCCGGACAGGGCGCTGAAGCTTTCTTT.

This chain joins TRBV19 and TRBJ1-5, with D perhaps TRBD1 (5 bases). From germline, CDR1 is LNHDA and CDR2 SQIVND (reference sequence). The CDR3 sequence is 16 residues long. V was pared by 8 bases and J by 6 bases, with 23 bases between. CDR3 sequence reads: CASARRGGSPIQPQHF. As DNA, the CDR3 is TGTGCCAGTGCACGGAGGGGCGGATCCCCAATTCAGCCCCAGCATTTT.

This clone has more than one count but fewer than ten. The chain uses TRBV5-8 and TRBJ1-5, with a weak D call TRBD1 (5 bases). Per germline, CDR1 SGHTS and CDR2 YDEGEE. Trimming removed 4 bases from V and 1 base from J, with 12 bases in between. This CDR3 is built from 15 residues. CDR3 sequence: CASSRYRTSNQPQHF. The CDR3 nucleotides read TGTGCCAGCAGCCGGTACAGGACCAGCAATCAGCCCCAGCATTTT.